Sequencing of this T cell receptor beta chain was carried out in a study of blood T cells in healthy people across ages. Every donor provided roughly 10 milliliters of peripheral blood. RNA extraction gave at least 5 micrograms of total RNA per sample. This CDR3 comprises 14 residues. Germline V gives CDR1 SGHRS, CDR2 YFSETQ. Alongside a J-beta primer mix, a sample-barcoded 5' primer served in a second PCR lasting roughly 6 to 11 cycles. MiXCR, run by TCRdb on the 5' RACE reads, gives a single entry per CDR3 protein. The profile shows approximately 1.5 million distinct CDR3 sequences, 34% of them singletons. For this clonotype: One end of the junction varies from germline; a read error may be responsible.

What was sequenced was blood. This sequence originates from a woman under 40 in good health. J is TRBJ2-1 and V is TRBV5-1, with 9 bases matching TRBD1. Written as DNA, the CDR3 is TGCGTCAGCAGCTTGGGAGACAGGGGGGATGAGCAGTTCTTC. Translating it yields CVSSLGDRGDEQFF.